The 6 T cell receptor beta chains reported below all come from one sample, sequenced in a study of shared clonotypes between healthy human individuals. Sequenced by immunoSEQ multiplex PCR; TCRdb stores in-frame clones only, minus some. Of about 460,000 clones detected, 60% to 80% appear once; the ten largest clones hold about 12%. Specimen: PBMCs. The receptors were sampled from a middle-aged woman in good health. Some clones in this sample may be carry-over from other donors' samples.

CDR3 nucleotide sequence: TGCGCCAGCCGCTCTCCTAGCGGGAATGAGCAGTACTTC. The encoded protein is CASRSPSGNEQYF. This chain uses TRBV5-1 with TRBJ2-7, with TRBD2 matching over 9 bases. Trimming cost V 7 bases and J 7 bases; bases outside gene matches: 9. CDR1 is SGHRS and CDR2 is YFSETQ in the germline V gene. The CDR3 spans 13 residues.

The chain is built from TRBV4-3 and TRBJ2-7; a weak D match, TRBD1 (5 bases). V lost 0 bases and J 1 base, leaving 10 bases between the germline ends. This CDR3 comprises 15 residues. Germline V gene data show CDR1 as LGHNA and CDR2 as YSLEER. The CDR3 sequence is CASSQEPGLSYEQYF. DNA for the CDR3: TGCGCCAGCAGCCAAGAGCCAGGGCTATCCTACGAGCAGTACTTC.

The chain is built from TRBV6-1 and TRBJ2-5; possible D gene TRBD1, 5 bases. TRBJ2-7 matches the DNA end more closely, so the J call is doubtful. Per the germline V gene, CDR1 is MNHNS and CDR2 is SASEGT. This CDR3 spans 13 amino acids. In nucleotides, the CDR3 is TGTGCCAGCAGTGAACGACAGTCCTACGAGCAGTACTTC. This sequence encodes CASSERQSYEQYF.

A word on this clone: The identical CDR3 is also encoded by other nucleotide sequences in the sample. The chain employs TRBV2 and TRBJ2-3, with D possibly being TRBD2 (6 bases). This CDR3 comprises 17 residues. Trimming took off 3 bases at V and 0 bases at J, with 16 bases between the two ends. Germline CDR1 and CDR2: SNHLY and FYNNEI. The CDR3 loop reads CASSDGRPGLSTDTQYF. DNA for the CDR3: TGTGCCAGCAGTGACGGCCGGCCGGGACTGAGCACAGATACGCAGTATTTT.

The CDR3 DNA is TGTGCCAGCAGCTTTGCCAGGGGGTACCAAGAGACCCAGTACTTC. Amino acid sequence: CASSFARGYQETQYF. The chain carries TRBV2 and TRBJ2-5; 7 bases align to TRBD1. Looked up from germline, CDR1 is SNHLY and CDR2 is FYNNEI. The CDR3 sequence is 15 residues long. Unmatched junction bases numbered 7, after V lost 6 bases and J lost 0 bases. The whole variable domain, filled in from reference TRBV2 and TRBJ2-5, reads EPEVTQTPSHQVTQMGQEVILRCVPISNHLYFYWYRQILGQKVEFLVSFYNNEISEKSEIFDDQFSVERPDGSNFTLKIRSTKLEDSAMYFCASSFARGYQETQYFGPGTRLLVL.

The chain has TRBV11-3 and TRBJ2-2; 9 bases fit TRBD1. Losses at the gene ends were 8 bases for V and 4 bases for J; bases not matched to a gene: 8. The germline V gene encodes CDR1 SGHNT and CDR2 YENEEA. The length of the CDR3 is 15 residues. The CDR3 spells CASSRGQGFTGELFF. For the CDR3, the DNA is TGTGCCAGCTCGAGGGGACAGGGCTTCACCGGGGAGCTGTTTTTT.